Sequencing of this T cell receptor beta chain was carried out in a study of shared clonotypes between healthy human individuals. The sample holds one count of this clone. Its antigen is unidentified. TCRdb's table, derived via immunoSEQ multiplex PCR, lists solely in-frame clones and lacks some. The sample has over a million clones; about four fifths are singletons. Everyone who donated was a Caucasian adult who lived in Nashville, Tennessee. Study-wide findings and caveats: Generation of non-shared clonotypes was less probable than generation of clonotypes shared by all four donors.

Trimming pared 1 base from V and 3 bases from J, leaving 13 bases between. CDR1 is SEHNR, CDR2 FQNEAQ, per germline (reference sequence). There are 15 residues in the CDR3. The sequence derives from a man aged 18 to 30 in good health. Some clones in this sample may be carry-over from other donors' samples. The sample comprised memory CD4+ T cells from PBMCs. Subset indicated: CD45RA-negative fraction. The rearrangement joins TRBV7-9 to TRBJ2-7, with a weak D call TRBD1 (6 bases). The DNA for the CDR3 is TGTGCCAGCAGCTTAGAGACAGGCGGTGGCTACGAGCAGTACTTC. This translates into CASSLETGGGYEQYF.